The 32 T cell receptor beta chains below come from one sample, sequenced in a study of T cell clones after liver transplantation. Here immunoSEQ multiplex PCR was the method, and the copy in TCRdb shows in-frame clones only, minus some. Altogether approximately 22,000 clones are present, 80% to 95% being singletons, with the ten largest covering around a quarter. This sample comprised CD8+ T cells from blood, obtained approximately 25 months after liver transplant. The receptors stem from a human patient who received a liver transplant. The graft donor may account for some of the T cells.

The chain uses TRBV5-1 and TRBJ1-1, with D unclear. The V end was cut by 0 bases, the J end by 3 bases, with 6 bases between. The CDR3 extends over 13 amino acids. CDR1 is SGHRS, CDR2 YFSETQ, per germline. The CDR3 here is CASSLGSHTEAFF. The CDR3 DNA is TGCGCCAGCAGCTTGGGTAGCCACACTGAAGCTTTCTTT.

CDR3 DNA sequence: TGTGCCAGCAGCTTAGCGGGAGATGGGAATGAGCAGTTCTTC. Protein product: CASSLAGDGNEQFF. This chain connects TRBV7-2 to TRBJ2-1; D perhaps matches TRBD2 (5 bases). The V gene lost 0 bases and the J gene lost 7 bases, with 10 bases spanning the gap. The CDR3 spans 14 residues. CDR1 is SGHTA and CDR2 is FQGNSA in the germline V gene.

This chain joins TRBV2 and TRBJ1-3; 7 nucleotides align to TRBD1. Germline V gene lookup returns CDR1 SNHLY and CDR2 FYNNEI. CDR3 size: 15 residues. J lost 3 bases, V lost 6 bases, and 8 bases had no gene match. This CDR3 reads CASSATGLFGNTIYF. The CDR3 DNA sequence: TGTGCCAGCAGCGCGACAGGGTTGTTTGGAAACACCATATATTTT.

V is TRBV18 and J is TRBJ2-7, with D possibly matching TRBD2 (5 bases). CDR3 length equals 13 residues. Trimming took 8 bases from V and 1 from J, leaving 12 bases between them. Germline assignment: CDR1 KGHSH and CDR2 LQKENI. CDR3 region: CASAKGGSYEQYF. The CDR3 nucleotides are TGTGCCAGCGCCAAGGGCGGGTCCTACGAGCAGTACTTC.

The chain recombines TRBV2 with TRBJ2-7; 9 nucleotides agree with TRBD2. The V segment lost 4 bases and the J segment 6 bases; nucleotides outside the gene matches: 13. The CDR3 has 16 amino acids. Germline V CDR1 and CDR2: SNHLY, FYNNEI. CDR3 residues: CASSVPSGKRRLEQYF. The CDR3 DNA follows: TGTGCCAGCAGTGTACCTAGCGGGAAAAGACGACTCGAGCAGTACTTC.

The CDR3 DNA is TGTGCCAGCAGCTTGCGAGGGGGCGCGTACGAGCAGTACTTC. It translates to CASSLRGGAYEQYF. The rearrangement joins TRBV5-6 to TRBJ2-7; TRBD1 matches at 7 bases. The ends lost 1 base at V and 4 bases at J; junction bases unmatched: 5. Germline CDR1 is SGHDT and CDR2 is YYEEEE. The CDR3 consists of 14 residues.

This chain links TRBV11-3 with TRBJ1-6, with D unclear. CDR3 length equals 12 residues. The V end lost 6 bases, the J end lost 9 bases, and 9 bases lay between the germline ends. Germline V lookup: CDR1 SGHNT, CDR2 YENEEA. The CDR3 region is CASRGGSSPLHF. CDR3 coding DNA: TGTGCCAGCAGGGGCGGATCTTCACCCCTCCACTTT. The full variable domain, in which reference TRBV11-3 and TRBJ1-6 provide the parts outside the CDR3, is EAGVVQSPRYKIIEKKQPVAFWCNPISGHNTLYWYLQNLGQGPELLIRYENEEAVDDSQLPKDRFSAERLKGVDSTLKIQPAELGDSAVYLCASRGGSSPLHFGNGTRLTVT.

The chain combines TRBV18 with TRBJ1-1; no clear D. The CDR3 covers 16 residues. Trimming cost V 2 bases and J 0 bases, with 13 bases left between them. CDR1 and CDR2 from the germline V gene are KGHSH and LQKENI. DNA of the CDR3: TGTGCCAGCTCACCAACCGTGGGAGACATGAACACTGAAGCTTTCTTT. Translation gives CASSPTVGDMNTEAFF.

The chain has TRBV9 and TRBJ1-4; no firm D call. CDR3 length: 12 residues. CDR1 is SGDLS and CDR2 is YYNGEE in the germline V gene. V was shortened by 0 bases and J by 6 bases, with 3 bases between the two germline ends. CDR3 protein: CASSVGDEKLFF. In DNA, the CDR3 is TGTGCCAGCAGCGTAGGGGATGAAAAACTGTTTTTT.

The count of this clone is one. The chain uses TRBV28 and TRBJ2-7, with 10 bases aligning to TRBD1. The CDR3 runs to 15 residues. CDR1 MDHEN and CDR2 SYDVKM come from the germline V gene. V lost 2 bases to trimming and J lost 2 bases; unmatched junction nucleotides: 3. The CDR3 spells CASSLGGTGAYEQYF. The CDR3 DNA reads as TGTGCCAGCAGTTTAGGGGGGACAGGGGCCTACGAGCAGTACTTC.

The genes are TRBV7-7 and TRBJ2-7; possible D gene TRBD1, 6 bases. There are 15 residues in the CDR3. Germline values: CDR1 SSHAT, CDR2 FNYEAQ (reference sequence). The V gene lost 6 bases and the J gene lost 5 bases, with 20 bases spanning the gap. The CDR3 sequence: CASSYTGRQRHEQYF. The CDR3 DNA follows: TGTGCCAGCAGTTATACAGGGCGCCAGCGTCACGAGCAGTACTTC.

The J gene is TRBJ2-1, the V gene TRBV13; 10 bases line up with TRBD2. The length of the CDR3 is 17 residues. Per the germline V gene, CDR1 is PRHDT and CDR2 is FYEKMQ (reference sequence). With V trimmed by 2 bases and J by 8 bases, 12 bases remained unmatched. The CDR3 region is CASSLPLASGRVDEQFF. CDR3 DNA sequence: TGTGCCAGCAGCTTACCCCTGGCTAGCGGGAGAGTGGATGAGCAGTTCTTC.

The V gene is TRBV19, the J gene TRBJ2-3; 9 nucleotides line up with TRBD2. The CDR3 is 15 amino acids. Germline V CDR1 and CDR2: LNHDA, SQIVND (reference sequence). With V trimmed by 2 bases and J by 2 bases, 2 bases remained unmatched. The CDR3 protein is CASSIWTSDTDTQYF. Here the CDR3 DNA reads TGTGCCAGTAGTATATGGACTAGCGACACAGATACGCAGTATTTT.

V usage is TRBV7-8 and J usage is TRBJ1-5; the D is unclear. Germline values: CDR1 SGHVS, CDR2 FQNEAQ. The CDR3 contains 17 residues. V was clipped by 5 bases and J by 1 base, with 18 bases between them. CDR3 bases: TGTGCCAGCAGCGCATTGCGGGGTATAGGCAGCAATCAGCCCCAGCATTTT. Protein product: CASSALRGIGSNQPQHF.

The chain is built from TRBV11-3 and TRBJ2-2; TRBD1 aligns across 12 bases. Looked up from germline, CDR1 is SGHNT and CDR2 is YENEEA. The CDR3 has 17 amino acids. V lost 4 bases and J lost 3; bases outside the gene matches: 6. DNA for the CDR3: TGTGCCAGCAGCTCACCGGGACAGGGGGCCGACACCGGGGAGCTGTTTTTT. This translates into CASSSPGQGADTGELFF.

The J gene is TRBJ2-3, the V gene TRBV7-3; 7 bases map to TRBD1. The CDR3 spans 16 residues. V was clipped by 2 bases and J by 0 bases; unmatched bases: 5. The germline gives CDR1 SGHTA, CDR2 FQGTGA. CDR3 region: CASSLGEDRSTDTQYF. The CDR3 DNA is TGTGCCAGCAGCTTAGGTGAGGACAGGAGCACAGATACGCAGTATTTT.

This clone appeared a single time. The chain combines TRBV28 with TRBJ2-7; 8 positions match TRBD1. Germline V lookup: CDR1 MDHEN, CDR2 SYDVKM. There are 16 residues in the CDR3. Unmatched junction bases numbered 13, after V lost 5 bases and J lost 4 bases. CDR3 residues: CASSLNRGRGAYEQYF. CDR3 sequence (DNA): TGTGCCAGCAGTCTAAACAGGGGGAGAGGTGCTTACGAGCAGTACTTC.

The chain couples TRBV7-7 to TRBJ1-4; no definite D call. This CDR3 contains 18 residues. Looked up from germline, CDR1 is SSHAT and CDR2 is FNYEAQ (reference sequence). V gave up 1 base and J gave up 7 bases, with 22 bases separating them. The CDR3 DNA is TGTGCCAGCAGCTTAGTTGGTGTTGTGGGAAATTGGGGTGAAAAACTGTTTTTT. Translation: CASSLVGVVGNWGEKLFF.

The chain recombines TRBV13 with TRBJ2-7, with 10 bases aligning to TRBD2. The J segment lost 5 bases and the V segment lost 4 bases, leaving 5 bases of the junction unmatched. The CDR3 covers 14 residues. The V gene's germline CDR1 is PRHDT and CDR2 FYEKMQ (reference sequence). The CDR3 DNA is TGTGCCAGCAGCTCAGACGGGACTAGCGACGAGCAGTACTTC. Its protein product is CASSSDGTSDEQYF.

The chain is built from TRBV6-5 and TRBJ2-7; no clear D gene. This CDR3 has 14 amino acids. CDR1 MNHEY and CDR2 SVGAGI come from the germline V gene. Trimming cost V 2 bases and J 5 bases, with 13 bases left between them. The CDR3 sequence is CASSYRWGFDEQYF. CDR3 bases: TGTGCCAGCAGTTACCGGTGGGGTTTCGACGAGCAGTACTTC.

This chain connects TRBV13 to TRBJ2-1; D is unclear. CDR1 and CDR2 (germline): PRHDT, FYEKMQ (reference sequence). Trimming cost V 6 bases and J 0 bases, with 6 bases left between them. The CDR3 is 13 amino acids. The CDR3 sequence is CASSPLSYNEQFF. The CDR3 nucleotides are TGTGCCAGCAGTCCCCTCTCCTACAATGAGCAGTTCTTC. Full variable domain (outside the CDR3, taken from reference TRBV13 and TRBJ2-1): AAGVIQSPRHLIKEKRETATLKCYPIPRHDTVYWYQQGPGQDPQFLISFYEKMQSDKGSIPDRFSAQQFSDYHSELNMSSLELGDSALYFCASSPLSYNEQFFGPGTRLTVL.

The chain combines TRBV10-1 with TRBJ2-7; 7 bases fit TRBD2. With 4 bases clipped from V and 2 bases from J, the junction kept 5 bases outside the gene matches. The CDR3 runs 14 residues. The germline CDR1 and CDR2 sequences are WNHNN and SYGVQD (reference sequence). CDR3 sequence: CASSVGGPPYEQYF. The CDR3 DNA reads TGCGCCAGCAGTGTGGGAGGGCCCCCCTACGAGCAGTACTTC.

This chain links TRBV5-4 with TRBJ2-3, with D possibly TRBD1 on 6 matching bases. Trimming took off 7 bases at V and 2 bases at J, with 14 bases between the two ends. The CDR3 has 14 amino acids. Germline CDR1 SGHNT, CDR2 YYREEE (reference sequence). CDR3 in DNA: TGTGCCAGCGGGAGTGGGACATTCACAGATACGCAGTATTTT. This encodes CASGSGTFTDTQYF.

A few counts support this clone. This rearrangement joins TRBV6-1 to TRBJ2-7; 9 bases fit TRBD2. Germline CDR1 reads MNHNS; CDR2 reads SASEGT. The J segment lost 7 bases and the V segment lost 2 bases, leaving 12 bases of the junction unmatched. This CDR3 has 16 amino acids. In nucleotides, the CDR3 is TGTGCCAGCAGTGAACCACAAGCGGGAGGCTCTCGGGAGCAGTACTTC. Protein: CASSEPQAGGSREQYF.

The chain combines TRBV5-4 with TRBJ1-3; 11 nucleotides match TRBD1. V lost 2 bases, J lost 0 bases, and 10 bases stayed unmatched. The CDR3 has 19 residues. Germline V lookup: CDR1 SGHNT, CDR2 YYREEE (reference sequence). In DNA form, the CDR3 reads TGTGCCAGCAGCTTCGGACAGGGGGCCATCCACGTCTCTGGAAACACCATATATTTT. Translated: CASSFGQGAIHVSGNTIYF.

As DNA, the CDR3 is TGTGCCATCAGTGAGTCTTGGGCGGGGACTGAAGCTTTCTTT. Its translation: CAISESWAGTEAFF. The V gene is TRBV10-3, the J gene TRBJ1-1; D unclear. V was shortened by 0 bases and J by 5 bases, with 10 bases between the two germline ends. CDR1 and CDR2 from the germline V gene are ENHRY and SYGVKD. This CDR3 comprises 14 residues.

The J gene is TRBJ2-1, the V gene TRBV9; D unresolved. Germline V gene sequence: CDR1 SGDLS, CDR2 YYNGEE. The CDR3 contains 14 residues. Trimming shortened V by 0 bases and J by 4 bases, and 8 bases separated the two germline ends. CDR3 coding DNA: TGTGCCAGCAGCGTAGTGGGCGGTTACAATGAGCAGTTCTTC. Residues: CASSVVGGYNEQFF.

The genes are TRBV28 and TRBJ2-1; 11 bases are shared with TRBD2. The CDR3 runs 16 residues. CDR1 and CDR2 (germline): MDHEN, SYDVKM. V trimming: 5 bases; J trimming: 3 bases; junction bases outside the gene matches: 6. CDR3 DNA: TGTGCCAGCAGTGCGGGACTAGCGGCAAACTACAATGAGCAGTTCTTC. Translation: CASSAGLAANYNEQFF. Full variable domain (rest looked up from reference TRBV28 and TRBJ2-1): DVKVTQSSRYLVKRTGEKVFLECVQDMDHENMFWYRQDPGLGLRLIYFSYDVKMKEKGDIPEGYSVSREKKERFSLILESASTNQTSMYLCASSAGLAANYNEQFFGPGTRLTVL.

The chain combines TRBV27 with TRBJ1-2; the match to TRBD1 covers 8 bases. The CDR3 has 14 residues. CDR1 and CDR2 (germline): MNHEY, SMNVEV (reference sequence). V lost 7 bases, J lost 6 bases, and 10 bases stayed unmatched. CDR3: CASTMGTGGDGYTF. The CDR3 bases are TGTGCCAGCACCATGGGGACAGGAGGCGATGGCTACACCTTC.

The CDR3 protein is CASSLYRRERTDTQYF. DNA for the CDR3: TGTGCCAGCAGTTTATATCGGCGGGAGAGGACAGATACGCAGTATTTT. The gene calls are TRBV27 and TRBJ2-3, with TRBD2 matching over 7 bases. Germline-derived CDR1 and CDR2 are MNHEY and SMNVEV (reference sequence). The CDR3 is made up of 16 amino acids. The ends lost 1 base at V and 3 bases at J; junction bases unmatched: 7.

J is TRBJ2-1 and V is TRBV7-3; TRBD2 matches 9 bases. The V segment lost 2 bases and the J segment 4 bases; nucleotides outside the gene matches: 0. Germline lookup yields CDR1 SGHTA and CDR2 FQGTGA. This CDR3 has 14 amino acids. The DNA of the CDR3 is TGTGCCAGCAGCTTAGCGGGAGGGTACAATGAGCAGTTCTTC. This codes for CASSLAGGYNEQFF.

The V gene is TRBV9, the J gene TRBJ2-2; D not certain. This CDR3 has 16 amino acids. Germline V gives CDR1 SGDLS, CDR2 YYNGEE. V shed 2 bases and J shed 5 bases, with 16 bases lying between them. The CDR3 region is CASSVVAQMKTGELFF. CDR3 sequence (DNA): TGTGCCAGCAGCGTTGTTGCCCAAATGAAGACCGGGGAGCTGTTTTTT.